This T cell receptor (beta chain) was observed in a study of identical twins. Germline loops: CDR1 SGHTA, CDR2 FQGNSA. The CDR3 contains 15 residues. TCRdb ran MiXCR on the 5' RACE reads and lists one entry per CDR3 protein. The table records 1.5 million to 2 million distinct CDR3 sequences, under 35% of them present only once. Regarding the study as a whole: Part of the zero-insertion signal could reflect confounding by invariant MAIT and iNKT cells.

A remark on this clonotype: Its antigen is still unknown. A much larger clone is a single base away; this may be a read error.

The source is a newborn girl in good health. The chain links TRBV7-2 to TRBJ2-3, with 7 bases lining up with TRBD2. Sequenced input: cord blood. The CDR3 is CASSSSGGPGDTQCF. The CDR3, as DNA: TGTGCCAGCAGCTCTTCGGGAGGTCCGGGTGATACGCAGTGTTTT.